These 22 T cell receptor beta chains came from one sample sequenced in a study of blood T cell repertoires in COVID-19. The method was immunoSEQ multiplex PCR; TCRdb's version includes in-frame clones alone and lacks a portion of them. The sample holds about 200,000 clones, 92% seen once. Sequenced sample: peripheral blood. Receptors were obtained from a man in his sixties with COVID-19, enrolled during active disease.

The CDR3 is CASRTSLGANVLTF. The CDR3 bases are TGTGCCAGCAGAACATCTCTCGGGGCCAACGTCCTGACTTTC. This chain connects TRBV27 to TRBJ2-6; D unclear. Germline values: CDR1 MNHEY, CDR2 SMNVEV (reference sequence). The CDR3 runs to 14 residues. Trimming took 6 bases from V and 4 from J, leaving 10 bases between them.

The chain has TRBV19 and TRBJ1-5, with D possibly being TRBD1 (6 bases). CDR1 and CDR2 (germline): LNHDA, SQIVND (reference sequence). Trimming removed 7 bases from V and 6 bases from J, with 16 bases in between. The CDR3 covers 14 residues. The CDR3 DNA follows: TGTGCCAGTATCGCGCCAGGGGAGGGTCAGCCCCAGCATTTT. Translated, it gives CASIAPGEGQPQHF.

The J gene is TRBJ1-5, the V gene TRBV19, with 10 bases identical to TRBD1. The CDR3 length is 18 residues. Germline lookup yields CDR1 LNHDA and CDR2 SQIVND (reference sequence). The V segment lost 3 bases and the J segment 4 bases; nucleotides outside the gene matches: 12. The CDR3 DNA follows: TGTGCCAGTAGTATCTCCACCGGGGACAGGGGATTAAATCAGCCCCAGCATTTT. As protein: CASSISTGDRGLNQPQHF.

The V and J genes are TRBV6-2 or TRBV6-3 and TRBJ1-5, with 8 bases aligning to TRBD1. V shed 2 bases, J shed 2 bases, and the junction held 2 bases outside the gene matches. CDR1 is MNHEY, CDR2 SVGEGT, per germline. The CDR3 is 15 amino acids. The chain's CDR3 is CASSYGQGGNQPQHF. In DNA, the CDR3 is TGTGCCAGCAGTTACGGACAGGGAGGCAATCAGCCCCAGCATTTT.

The rearrangement links TRBV6-6 to TRBJ1-2; a weak D match, TRBD1 (6 bases). CDR1 MNHNY and CDR2 SVGAGI come from the germline V gene (reference sequence). Between the trimmed V and J ends, which lost 10 bases and 7 bases, there was a span of 19 bases. CDR3 size: 13 residues. The CDR3 DNA reads TGTGCCACCGCTTTAGGGGGGGCCTCTGGCTACACCTTC. Its translation is CATALGGASGYTF.

The J gene is TRBJ1-2, the V gene TRBV12-3 or TRBV12-4; 7 nucleotides match TRBD1. V gave up 2 bases and J gave up 8 bases; unmatched junction bases: 5. There are 13 residues in the CDR3. The CDR3 loop is CASSLRDSGGYTF. The CDR3 region has the DNA TGTGCCAGCAGTTTACGGGACAGTGGGGGCTACACCTTC.

The CDR3 is CASSEQGWNSPLHF. The CDR3 coding sequence is TGTGCCAGCAGTGAGCAGGGGTGGAATTCACCCCTCCACTTT. The V call is TRBV6-1, the J call TRBJ1-6; possible D gene TRBD1, 6 bases. The CDR3 has 14 residues. V lost 3 bases and J 7 bases, leaving 10 bases between the germline ends. Germline V lookup: CDR1 MNHNS, CDR2 SASEGT.

The J gene is TRBJ1-1, the V gene TRBV11-2, with 9 bases identical to TRBD1. From germline, CDR1 is SGHAT and CDR2 FQNNGV. CDR3 size: 14 residues. Germline trimming cut 5 bases from V and 3 bases from J; bases unmatched to any gene: 4. In nucleotides, the CDR3 is TGTGCCAGCAGCGCGGACAGGGGCGACACTGAAGCTTTCTTT. Translating gives CASSADRGDTEAFF.

The V gene is TRBV18, the J gene TRBJ2-5; 7 bases are shared with TRBD1. The CDR3 sequence is 15 residues long. The germline gives CDR1 KGHSH, CDR2 LQKENI. With V trimmed by 6 bases and J by 2 bases, 9 bases remained unmatched. The CDR3 DNA follows: TGTGCCAGCTCCCCGACAGGGCCACCACAAGAGACCCAGTACTTC. Amino acid sequence: CASSPTGPPQETQYF.

The chain carries TRBV11-2 and TRBJ2-1; 8 bases agree with TRBD2. Per the germline V gene, CDR1 is SGHAT and CDR2 is FQNNGV. This CDR3 comprises 15 residues. Trimming took 4 bases from V and 7 from J; bases not matched to a gene: 9. CDR3 nucleotides: TGTGCCAGCAGCTCGGGGGGCGGGAGGATGAATGAGCAGTTCTTC. Protein: CASSSGGGRMNEQFF.

The V call is TRBV30, the J call TRBJ2-7, with TRBD2 matching 11 bases. The CDR3 loop spans 18 amino acids. The germline gives CDR1 GTSNPN, CDR2 SVGIG (reference sequence). V shed 5 bases, J shed 7 bases, and the junction held 22 bases outside the gene matches. CDR3 amino acids: CAWGPGQLIAGGPGEQYF. The CDR3 nucleotides read TGTGCCTGGGGACCGGGACAGTTAATAGCGGGAGGGCCGGGGGAGCAGTACTTC.

This chain joins TRBV6-5 and TRBJ2-3; 9 nucleotides agree with TRBD2. The CDR3 has 16 amino acids. V shed 2 bases, J shed 2 bases, and the junction held 5 bases outside the gene matches. From germline, CDR1 is MNHEY and CDR2 SVGAGI. CDR3 sequence (DNA): TGTGCCAGCAGTTACGTCGCGGGAGGGCTCACAGATACGCAGTATTTT. It encodes CASSYVAGGLTDTQYF.

The chain combines TRBV5-1 with TRBJ2-5, with 9 bases that match TRBD2. V lost 0 bases and J lost 2; bases outside the gene matches: 11. This CDR3 is built from 18 residues. The germline gives CDR1 SGHRS, CDR2 YFSETQ. The CDR3 DNA reads as TGCGCCAGCAGCTTGGGCCCCTTGAGCGGGGGGAGTCAAGAGACCCAGTACTTC. It translates to CASSLGPLSGGSQETQYF.

The rearrangement joins TRBV30 to TRBJ1-3; D not certain. The V end was cut by 1 base, the J end by 0 bases, with 16 bases between. Germline V gives CDR1 GTSNPN, CDR2 SVGIG (reference sequence). The CDR3 runs 17 residues. CDR3 DNA sequence: TGTGCCTGGAGTGCCTCCCTGACTTCCAGCTCTGGAAACACCATATATTTT. Amino acids: CAWSASLTSSSGNTIYF.

This clone appeared once. The gene calls are TRBV3-1 (or the pseudogene TRBV3-2) and TRBJ1-3; D gene ambiguous. The CDR3 consists of 16 residues. Per the germline V gene, CDR1 is LGHDT and CDR2 is YNNKEL (reference sequence). V lost 0 bases, J lost 1 base, and 10 bases lay in between. The CDR3 region is CASSQDRGISGNTIYF. For the CDR3, the DNA is TGTGCCAGCAGCCAAGATCGGGGTATTTCTGGAAACACCATATATTTT.

The chain recombines TRBV5-5 with TRBJ1-4; 7 nucleotides align to TRBD1. The germline V gene encodes CDR1 SGHKS and CDR2 YYEKEE (reference sequence). Unmatched junction bases numbered 4, after V lost 0 bases and J lost 5 bases. This CDR3 region has 15 residues. This CDR3 reads CASSLGAGGNEKLFF. CDR3 coding DNA: TGTGCCAGCAGCTTGGGGGCAGGGGGAAATGAAAAACTGTTTTTT. The full variable domain, in which reference TRBV5-5 and TRBJ1-4 provide the parts outside the CDR3, is DAGVTQSPTHLIKTRGQQVTLRCSPISGHKSVSWYQQVLGQGPQFIFQYYEKEERGRGNFPDRFSARQFPNYSSELNVNALLLGDSALYLCASSLGAGGNEKLFFGSGTQLSVL.

This chain connects TRBV28 to TRBJ1-2; 8 bases line up with TRBD1. V shed 1 base and J 2 bases; nucleotides not matched to a gene: 3. The CDR3 has 15 residues. Germline V gives CDR1 MDHEN, CDR2 SYDVKM. The chain's CDR3 is CASSLYQGANYGYTF. In nucleotides, the CDR3 is TGTGCCAGCAGTTTATACCAGGGGGCGAACTATGGCTACACCTTC.

The CDR3 sequence is CAWSDGRGLVGYTF. The CDR3 DNA sequence: TGTGCCTGGAGTGATGGCAGGGGGCTTGTTGGCTACACCTTC. The rearrangement joins TRBV30 to TRBJ1-2; 8 bases are shared with TRBD1. Per the germline V gene, CDR1 is GTSNPN and CDR2 is SVGIG (reference sequence). The CDR3 consists of 14 residues. V was clipped by 1 base and J by 7 bases; unmatched bases: 8.

This chain links TRBV15 with TRBJ2-3; D uncertain. The CDR3 extends over 14 amino acids. With 4 bases removed from V and 0 bases from J, the gap between germline ends came to 8 bases. Germline-derived CDR1 and CDR2 are LNHNV and YYDKDF (reference sequence). The CDR3 sequence: CATSIGTSTDTQYF. The CDR3 DNA reads TGTGCCACCAGCATTGGTACTAGCACAGATACGCAGTATTTT.

This rearrangement joins TRBV18 to TRBJ1-1; the D is unclear. This CDR3 has 14 amino acids. Germline V CDR1 and CDR2: KGHSH, LQKENI. Trimming removed 6 bases at V and 1 base at J, with 12 bases between. The CDR3 loop reads CASSTGLGNTEAFF. The CDR3 DNA is TGTGCCAGCTCGACCGGGTTAGGGAACACTGAAGCTTTCTTT.

This sequence joins TRBV21-1 and TRBJ1-5. TRBV21-1 corresponds to a pseudogene. This CDR3 has 18 amino acids. Here the CDR3 reads CASTRPWGLSVIYQPQHF. CDR3 DNA sequence: TGTGCCAGCACCAGACCTTGGGGACTTTCCGTAATATATCAGCCCCAGCATTTT.

This clone has a handful of counts. The V gene is TRBV9, the J gene TRBJ1-5, with a possible D match to TRBD1 (6 bases). This CDR3 is 15 amino acids long. CDR1 is SGDLS and CDR2 is YYNGEE in the germline V gene. The V and J ends lost 5 bases and 0 bases respectively, with 12 bases between them. In DNA form, the CDR3 reads TGTGCCAGCAGTCTCACAGGGTTTAGCAATCAGCCCCAGCATTTT. Translation: CASSLTGFSNQPQHF.